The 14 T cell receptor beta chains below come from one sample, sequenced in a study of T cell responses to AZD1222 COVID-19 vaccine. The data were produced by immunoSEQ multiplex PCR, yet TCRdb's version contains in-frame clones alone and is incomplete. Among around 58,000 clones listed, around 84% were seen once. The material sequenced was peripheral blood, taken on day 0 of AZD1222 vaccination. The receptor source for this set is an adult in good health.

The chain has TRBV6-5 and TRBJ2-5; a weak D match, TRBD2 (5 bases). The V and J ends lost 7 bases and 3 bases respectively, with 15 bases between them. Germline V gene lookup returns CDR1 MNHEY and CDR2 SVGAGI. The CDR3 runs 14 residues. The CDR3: CASNRGQSKETQYF. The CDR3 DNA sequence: TGTGCCAGCAATCGCGGGCAGAGTAAAGAGACCCAGTACTTC.

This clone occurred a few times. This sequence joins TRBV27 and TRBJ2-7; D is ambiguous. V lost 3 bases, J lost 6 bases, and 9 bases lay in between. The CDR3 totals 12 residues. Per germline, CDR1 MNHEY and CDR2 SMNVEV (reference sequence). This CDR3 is CASSFNPAEQYF. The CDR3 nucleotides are TGTGCCAGCAGTTTCAACCCGGCCGAGCAGTACTTC.

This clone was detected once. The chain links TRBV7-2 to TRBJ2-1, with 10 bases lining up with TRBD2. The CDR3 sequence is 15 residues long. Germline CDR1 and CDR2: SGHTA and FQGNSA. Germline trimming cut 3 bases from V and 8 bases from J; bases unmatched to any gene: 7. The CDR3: CASSFTGTSAYEQFF. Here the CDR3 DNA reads TGTGCCAGCAGCTTTACCGGGACTAGCGCTTATGAGCAGTTCTTC.

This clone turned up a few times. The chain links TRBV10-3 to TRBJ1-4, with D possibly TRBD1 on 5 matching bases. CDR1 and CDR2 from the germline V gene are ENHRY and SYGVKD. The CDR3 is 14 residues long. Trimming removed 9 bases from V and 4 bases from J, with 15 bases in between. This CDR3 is CAIGDSSNNEKLFF. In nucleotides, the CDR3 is TGTGCCATAGGAGACAGCTCAAATAATGAAAAACTGTTTTTT.

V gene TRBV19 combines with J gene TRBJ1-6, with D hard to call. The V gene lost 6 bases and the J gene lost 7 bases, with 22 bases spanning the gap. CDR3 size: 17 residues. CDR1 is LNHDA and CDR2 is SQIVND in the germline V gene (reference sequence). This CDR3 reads CASSTTMISLGNSPLHF. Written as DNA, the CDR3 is TGTGCCAGTAGCACGACCATGATCTCTCTCGGAAATTCACCCCTCCACTTT. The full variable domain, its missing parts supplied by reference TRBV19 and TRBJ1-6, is DGGITQSPKYLFRKEGQNVTLSCEQNLNHDAMYWYRQDPGQGLRLIYYSQIVNDFQKGDIAEGYSVSREKKESFPLTVTSAQKNPTAFYLCASSTTMISLGNSPLHFGNGTRLTVT.

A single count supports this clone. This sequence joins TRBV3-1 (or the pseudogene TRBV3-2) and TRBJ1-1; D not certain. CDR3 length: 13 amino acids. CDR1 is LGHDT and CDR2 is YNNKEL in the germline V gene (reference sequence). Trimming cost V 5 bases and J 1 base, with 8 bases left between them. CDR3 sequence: CASSFRGNTEAFF. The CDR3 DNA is TGTGCCAGCAGCTTCCGGGGGAACACTGAAGCTTTCTTT.

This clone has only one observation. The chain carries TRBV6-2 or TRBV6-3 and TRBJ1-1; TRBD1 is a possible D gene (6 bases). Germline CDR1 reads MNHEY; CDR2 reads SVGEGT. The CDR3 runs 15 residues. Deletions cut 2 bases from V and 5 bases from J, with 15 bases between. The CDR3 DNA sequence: TGTGCCAGCAGTTACGAGGGGGACCTTGGGACTGAAGCTTTCTTT. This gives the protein CASSYEGDLGTEAFF.

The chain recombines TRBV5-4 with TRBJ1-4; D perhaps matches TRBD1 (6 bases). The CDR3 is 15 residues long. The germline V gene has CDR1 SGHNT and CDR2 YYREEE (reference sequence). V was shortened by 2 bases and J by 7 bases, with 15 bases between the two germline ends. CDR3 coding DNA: TGTGCCAGCAGCTTTGAAGGGACACGAGGTGAAAAACTGTTTTTT. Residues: CASSFEGTRGEKLFF.

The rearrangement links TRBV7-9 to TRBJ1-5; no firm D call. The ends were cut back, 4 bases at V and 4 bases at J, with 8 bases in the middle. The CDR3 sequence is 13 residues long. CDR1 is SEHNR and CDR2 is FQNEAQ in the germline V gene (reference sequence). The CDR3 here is CASSYLENQPQHF. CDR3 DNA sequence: TGTGCCAGCAGCTACCTGGAGAATCAGCCCCAGCATTTT.

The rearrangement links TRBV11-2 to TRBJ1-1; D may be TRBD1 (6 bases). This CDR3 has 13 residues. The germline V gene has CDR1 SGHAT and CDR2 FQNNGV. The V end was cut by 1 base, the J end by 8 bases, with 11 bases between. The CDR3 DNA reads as TGTGCCAGCAGCTTAGTCAGGGGAGGCGAAGCTTTCTTT. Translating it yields CASSLVRGGEAFF. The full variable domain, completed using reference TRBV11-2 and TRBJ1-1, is EAGVAQSPRYKIIEKRQSVAFWCNPISGHATLYWYQQILGQGPKLLIQFQNNGVVDDSQLPKDRFSAERLKGVDSTLKIQPAKLEDSAVYLCASSLVRGGEAFFGQGTRLTVV.

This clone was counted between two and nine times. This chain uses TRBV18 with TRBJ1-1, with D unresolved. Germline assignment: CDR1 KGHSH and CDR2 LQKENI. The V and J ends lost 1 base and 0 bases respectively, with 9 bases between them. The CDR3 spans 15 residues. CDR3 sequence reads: CASSPRPGLNTEAFF. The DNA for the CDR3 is TGTGCCAGCTCACCACGCCCAGGACTGAACACTGAAGCTTTCTTT. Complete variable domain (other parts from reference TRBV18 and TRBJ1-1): NAGVMQNPRHLVRRRGQEARLRCSPMKGHSHVYWYRQLPEEGLKFMVYLQKENIIDESGMPKERFSAEFPKEGPSILRIQQVVRGDSAAYFCASSPRPGLNTEAFFGQGTRLTVV.

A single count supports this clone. The CDR3 nucleotides are TGTGCCAGCAGCCTACAGGGCAACACCATATATTTT. It yields the protein CASSLQGNTIYF. The chain combines TRBV3-1 (or the pseudogene TRBV3-2) with TRBJ1-3; D may be TRBD1 (6 bases). The CDR3 covers 12 residues. Trimming left V 4 bases short and J 7 bases short, with 8 bases between. Germline lookup yields CDR1 LGHDT and CDR2 YNNKEL (reference sequence).

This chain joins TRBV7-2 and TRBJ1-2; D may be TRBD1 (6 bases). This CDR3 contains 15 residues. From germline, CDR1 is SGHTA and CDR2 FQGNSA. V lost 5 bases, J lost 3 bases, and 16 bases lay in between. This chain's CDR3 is CASSQNRQDHYGYTF. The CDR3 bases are TGTGCCAGCAGCCAAAACCGACAGGACCACTATGGCTACACCTTC.

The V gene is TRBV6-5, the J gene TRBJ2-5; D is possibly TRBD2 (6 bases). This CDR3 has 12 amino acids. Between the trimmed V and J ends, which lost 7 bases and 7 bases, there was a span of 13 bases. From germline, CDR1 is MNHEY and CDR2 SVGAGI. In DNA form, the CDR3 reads TGTGCCAGCATCGGGCCGCGGGGGACCCAGTACTTC. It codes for CASIGPRGTQYF.